This T cell receptor beta chain was recorded in a study of identical twins. This clonotype was counted ten times or more. Germline V gene data show CDR1 as SQVTM and CDR2 as ANQGSEA. The CDR3 totals 13 residues. The J segment lost 7 bases and the V segment lost 2 bases, leaving 5 bases of the junction unmatched. MiXCR, applied by TCRdb to the 5' RACE reads, yields one record per CDR3 protein. The top ten clones hold over 4% of a sample with hundreds of thousands of distinct CDR3 sequences, over 20% of them seen once. These data also featured in a second study, about T cells expressing NK-cell markers.

Input material: PBMCs. The source is a woman aged 18-35 years in good health. The rearrangement uses TRBV29-1 and TRBJ1-2, with TRBD1 identical over 9 bases. The chain's CDR3 is CSVEKQGAGGYTF. The CDR3, as DNA: TGCAGCGTTGAAAAACAGGGGGCTGGTGGCTACACCTTC.